These T cell receptor beta chains were read from a single sample in a study of control samples from healthy donors and cancer patients. The assay was immunoSEQ multiplex PCR, and TCRdb's table has in-frame clones only and misses some. The sample contains around 140,000 clones, about 90% of which appear only once. The sequenced sample consisted of blood. Receptor source: a man aged 25-40 years in good health. Each CDR3 is given with its conserved first and last residue. D genes are given only for firm matches. Clone size is shown for a subset of rows, as once, few, many or a class of expanded clone.

len	v_gene	abundance	j_gene	d_gene	CDR3nt	CDR3aa
16	TRBV9	-	TRBJ2-2	TRBD1	TGTGCCAGCAGCGCGAGGGGACAGGGCCGTACCGGGGAGCTGTTTTTT	CASSARGQGRTGELFF
11	TRBV29-1	-	TRBJ1-1	-	TGCAGCGTTGTCCCCTACACTGAAGCTTTCTTT	CSVVPYTEAFF
15	TRBV15	-	TRBJ1-4	-	TGTGCCACCAGCAGAGTAGGGGTCACTAATGAAAAACTGTTTTTT	CATSRVGVTNEKLFF
17	TRBV14	few	TRBJ1-3	-	TGTGCCAGCAGCCAAGAGACATTATCTAGCTCTGGAAACACCATATATTTT	CASSQETLSSSGNTIYF
14	TRBV4-2	once	TRBJ1-1	-	TGTGCCAGCCGCGAACGGGGCATGAACACTGAAGCTTTCTTT	CASRERGMNTEAFF
13	TRBV29-1	-	TRBJ1-1	TRBD1	TGCAGCGTTAACAGGGGAGTCAACACTGAAGCTTTCTTT	CSVNRGVNTEAFF
15	TRBV11-2	-	TRBJ1-4	-	TGTGCCAGCAGCTTAGAAAGGGACTTGGCTGAAAAACTGTTTTTT	CASSLERDLAEKLFF
13	TRBV28	-	TRBJ1-2	-	TGTGCCAGCAGTTTACCGGCAATCTATGGCTACACCTTC	CASSLPAIYGYTF
14	TRBV28	-	TRBJ1-1	TRBD1	TGTGCCAGCAGTCCGACAGGGGGCGGCACTGAAGCTTTCTTT	CASSPTGGGTEAFF
18	TRBV30	-	TRBJ1-6	TRBD1	TGTGCCTGGAGTCGGGAGGGCTCTGGACAGGGGATAAGTTCACCCCTCCACTTT	CAWSREGSGQGISSPLHF
14	TRBV2	-	TRBJ1-5	-	TGTGCCAGCAGTGAAGCATTGGCGAATCAGCCCCAGCATTTT	CASSEALANQPQHF
13	TRBV5-6	-	TRBJ1-1	-	TGTGCCAGCAGCTTGGTTTGGAACACTGAAGCTTTCTTT	CASSLVWNTEAFF
15	TRBV19	-	TRBJ2-3	-	TGTGCCAGTAGTATAGCGGGGGCGGGAGCAGATACGCAGTATTTT	CASSIAGAGADTQYF
15	TRBV28	once	TRBJ2-7	-	TGTGCCAGCAGTCCCGAGTCGACAGGCTCCTACGAGCAGTACTTC	CASSPESTGSYEQYF
14	TRBV5-4	-	TRBJ1-1	-	TGTGCCAGCAACAGGGTAGGGGAAAACACTGAAGCTTTCTTT	CASNRVGENTEAFF
15	TRBV6-5	once	TRBJ2-7	-	TGTGCCAGCAGTTACTCCAGCACAAGCTCCTACGAGCAGTACTTC	CASSYSSTSSYEQYF
13	TRBV30	-	TRBJ2-1	-	TGTGCCTGGAGTGTTCCCTACTACAATGAGCAGTTCTTC	CAWSVPYYNEQFF
15	TRBV5-5	-	TRBJ1-5	TRBD1	TGTGCCAGCAGCCTTGCCGGGACAGGGGATCAGCCCCAGCATTTT	CASSLAGTGDQPQHF
15	TRBV7-2	few	TRBJ2-7	TRBD2	TGTGCCAGCAGCTTAGCGGGCGGGAGCTCCTACGAGCAGTACTTC	CASSLAGGSSYEQYF
16	TRBV2	-	TRBJ1-6	TRBD1	TGTGCCACGGCCGGGACAGGGAGCTCCTATAATTCACCCCTCCACTTT	CATAGTGSSYNSPLHF
11	TRBV6-1	once	TRBJ1-1	-	TGTGCCAGCAGTGAAGTATCGGAAGCTTTCTTT	CASSEVSEAFF
16	TRBV30	-	TRBJ1-2	TRBD1	TGTGCCTGGAGTGCCTTGGGGACAGATACTAACTATGGCTACACCTTC	CAWSALGTDTNYGYTF
15	TRBV6-5	medium-sized	TRBJ1-5	TRBD1	TGTGCCAGCATCGAAATGACAGGGAACAATCAGCCCCAGCATTTT	CASIEMTGNNQPQHF
15	TRBV5-1	-	TRBJ2-5	-	TGCGCCAGCAGCTTGGGAATGGTACAGGCGGGGACCCAGTACTTC	CASSLGMVQAGTQYF